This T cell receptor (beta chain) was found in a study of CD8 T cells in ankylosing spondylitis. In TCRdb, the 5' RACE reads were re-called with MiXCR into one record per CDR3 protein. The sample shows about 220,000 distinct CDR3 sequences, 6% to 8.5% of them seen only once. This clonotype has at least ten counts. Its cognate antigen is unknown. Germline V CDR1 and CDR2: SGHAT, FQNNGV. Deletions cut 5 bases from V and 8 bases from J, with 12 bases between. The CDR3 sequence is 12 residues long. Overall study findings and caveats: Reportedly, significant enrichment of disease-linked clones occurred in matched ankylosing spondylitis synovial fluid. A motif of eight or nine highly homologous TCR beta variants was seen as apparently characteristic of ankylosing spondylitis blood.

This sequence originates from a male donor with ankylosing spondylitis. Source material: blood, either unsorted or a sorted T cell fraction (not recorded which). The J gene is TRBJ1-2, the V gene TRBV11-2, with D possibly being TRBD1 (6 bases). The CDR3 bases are TGTGCCAGCAGCCATGCCAGGGGAGGCTACACCTTC. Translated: CASSHARGGYTF.